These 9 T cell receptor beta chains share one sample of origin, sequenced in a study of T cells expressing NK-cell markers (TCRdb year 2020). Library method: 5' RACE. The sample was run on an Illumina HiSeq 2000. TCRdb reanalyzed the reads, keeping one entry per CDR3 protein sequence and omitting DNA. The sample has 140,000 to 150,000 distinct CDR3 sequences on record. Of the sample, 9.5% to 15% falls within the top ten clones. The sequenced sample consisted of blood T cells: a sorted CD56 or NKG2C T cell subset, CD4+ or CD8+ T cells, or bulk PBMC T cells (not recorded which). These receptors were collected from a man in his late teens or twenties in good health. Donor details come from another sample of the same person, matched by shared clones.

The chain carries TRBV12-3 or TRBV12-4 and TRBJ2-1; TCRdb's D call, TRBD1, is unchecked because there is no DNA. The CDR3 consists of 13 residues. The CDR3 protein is CASNWDRGNEQFF.

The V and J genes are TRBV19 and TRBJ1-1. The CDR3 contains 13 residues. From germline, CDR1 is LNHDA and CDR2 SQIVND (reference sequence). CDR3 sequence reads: CATAKGGNTEAFF.

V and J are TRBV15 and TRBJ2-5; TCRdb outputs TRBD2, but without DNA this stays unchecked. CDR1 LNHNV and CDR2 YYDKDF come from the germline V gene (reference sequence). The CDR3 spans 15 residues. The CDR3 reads CATIASGTDMETQYF.

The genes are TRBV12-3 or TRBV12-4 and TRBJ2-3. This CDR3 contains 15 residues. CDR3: CASSLAKDGTDTQYF.

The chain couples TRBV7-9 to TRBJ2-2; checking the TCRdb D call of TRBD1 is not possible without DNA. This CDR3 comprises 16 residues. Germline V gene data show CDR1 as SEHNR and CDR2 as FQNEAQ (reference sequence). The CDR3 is CASSSTSGGATGELFF.

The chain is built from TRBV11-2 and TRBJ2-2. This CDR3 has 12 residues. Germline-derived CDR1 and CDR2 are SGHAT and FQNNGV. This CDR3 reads CASSNQAGELFF. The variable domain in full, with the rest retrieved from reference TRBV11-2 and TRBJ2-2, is EAGVAQSPRYKIIEKRQSVAFWCNPISGHATLYWYQQILGQGPKLLIQFQNNGVVDDSQLPKDRFSAERLKGVDSTLKIQPAKLEDSAVYLCASSNQAGELFFGEGSRLTVL.

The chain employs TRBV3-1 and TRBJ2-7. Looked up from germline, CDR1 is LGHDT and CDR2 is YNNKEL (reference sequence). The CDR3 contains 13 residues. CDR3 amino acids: CASSQSWGYEQYF.

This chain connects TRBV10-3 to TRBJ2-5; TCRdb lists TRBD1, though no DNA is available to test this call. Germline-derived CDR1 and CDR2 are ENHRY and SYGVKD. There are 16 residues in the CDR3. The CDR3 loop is CAISGSGTGSSETQYF.

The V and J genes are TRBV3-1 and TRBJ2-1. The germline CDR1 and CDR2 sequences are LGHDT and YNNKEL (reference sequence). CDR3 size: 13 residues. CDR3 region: CASSQDRSNEQFF.